This T cell receptor beta chain comes out of a study of response to subunit inactivated influenza vaccine. In TCRdb, the RT-PCR reads were re-called with MiXCR into one record per CDR3 protein. This table has about 620,000 distinct CDR3 sequences, about 12% appearing once. This clonotype showed up many times. What it recognizes is unknown. The study, taken as a whole, reports: Researchers suggested that each seasonal influenza vaccination recruits few new T cells.

From germline, CDR1 is MDHEN and CDR2 SYDVKM. CDR3 length: 13 amino acids. The germline V and J ends were trimmed by 3 bases and 0 bases, with 4 bases remaining between them. This chain uses TRBV28 with TRBJ2-3; D is undetermined. The sample here was PBMCs from blood, taken on the day of vaccination. This receptor was identified in a man in his fifties or sixties who received an inactivated influenza vaccine. The chain's CDR3 is CASSFGSTDTQYF. The CDR3 coding sequence is TGTGCCAGCAGTTTCGGTAGCACAGATACGCAGTATTTT. Based on the CDR3 plus reference TRBV28 and TRBJ2-3, the full variable domain is DVKVTQSSRYLVKRTGEKVFLECVQDMDHENMFWYRQDPGLGLRLIYFSYDVKMKEKGDIPEGYSVSREKKERFSLILESASTNQTSMYLCASSFGSTDTQYFGPGTRLTVL.